This note documents a single TCR beta chain sequence. Its antigen is not identified. Reprocessing the 5' RACE reads, TCRdb reports a single entry for every CDR3 protein and omits DNA. The sample holds around 370,000 distinct CDR3 sequences. Germline V CDR1 and CDR2: KGHSY, FQNENV. The CDR3 totals 14 residues. This entry belongs to a study of monozygotic twins with inflammatory bowel disease. Study results and limitations: IBD patients showed reduced TCRbeta diversity (inverse Simpson) versus healthy co-twins.

This chain connects TRBV16 to TRBJ2-7; TCRdb's D gene call, TRBD1, goes unchecked for lack of DNA. Sample: blood. The origin of this receptor is a human donor with ulcerative colitis or Crohn's disease, or a healthy co-twin of an affected twin (not recorded which). The CDR3 protein is CASSQQGELREQYF.